This T cell receptor (beta chain) stems from a study of blood T cell repertoires in COVID-19. Study-wide background: PBMCs, B-cell-depleted T cells, or T cells were the source of the cDNA or gDNA that made up the material.

Sequencing was performed with immunoSEQ multiplex PCR; in TCRdb, only in-frame clones are kept and a portion is missing. The sample carries almost 350,000 clones, more than 70% recorded once. The participants were between about 18 and 90 years old and came from under 25 US areas. Categorization into cohorts depended on clinical history that participants reported. This clone came up a few times. The CDR3 covers 14 residues. Germline values: CDR1 MNHEY, CDR2 SVGAGI. V was clipped by 3 bases and J by 3 bases, with 9 bases between them. The V gene is TRBV6-5, the J gene TRBJ2-1; D is undetermined. The receptor was isolated from a woman between 25 and 40 years old who had been exposed to COVID-19. Source material: PBMCs or T cells enriched from blood (not recorded which). The CDR3 here is CASSYGPLYNEQFF. DNA of the CDR3: TGTGCCAGCAGTTATGGGCCTCTCTACAATGAGCAGTTCTTC.